Presented here are 16 T cell receptor beta chains from one specimen sequenced in a study of blood T cells in healthy people across ages. With a J-beta primer mix and a sample-barcoded 5' primer, a second PCR ran roughly 6 to 11 cycles. From the 5' RACE reads, TCRdb called clonotypes with MiXCR, one entry per CDR3 protein. Found here are about 720,000 distinct CDR3 sequences, about a fifth of them singletons; the top ten hold 20% to 25%. Sequencing input: blood. These receptors came from a man in his 70s in good health.

V usage is TRBV6-5 and J usage is TRBJ2-3; tentative D call: TRBD1 (5 bases). The CDR3 is 13 residues long. Trimming pared 4 bases from V and 6 bases from J, leaving 11 bases between. Germline lookup yields CDR1 MNHEY and CDR2 SVGAGI. Here the CDR3 reads CASSFPGSDTQYF. The CDR3, as DNA: TGTGCCAGCAGTTTCCCAGGGTCGGATACGCAGTATTTT.

The rearrangement links TRBV6-1 to TRBJ2-1; weak D call: TRBD1 (6 bases). Germline V gene data show CDR1 as MNHNS and CDR2 as SASEGT. The V end was cut by 6 bases, the J end by 7 bases, with 25 bases between. This CDR3 spans 17 amino acids. The chain's CDR3 is CASRPSPLGGVRNEQFF. CDR3 in DNA: TGTGCCAGCAGGCCAAGCCCTCTAGGGGGAGTTCGGAATGAGCAGTTCTTC.

This chain connects TRBV6-6 to TRBJ1-2; tentatively, D is TRBD1 (5 bases). V lost 5 bases to trimming and J lost 0 bases, with 10 bases between them. The CDR3 is 14 residues long. Germline V lookup: CDR1 MNHNY, CDR2 SVGAGI (reference sequence). This chain's CDR3 is CASSGTETNYGYTF. DNA for the CDR3: TGTGCCAGCAGTGGGACGGAGACTAACTATGGCTACACCTTC.

This clonotype was recorded once. The chain has TRBV20-1 and TRBJ2-5; perhaps D is TRBD1 or TRBD2 (5 bases each). Germline V CDR1 and CDR2: DFQATT, SNEGSKA (reference sequence). CDR3 length: 16 amino acids. Trimming stripped 5 bases from V and 4 bases from J, with 23 bases between. CDR3 residues: CSAGLNEGATRETQYF. CDR3 DNA: TGCAGTGCTGGACTGAACGAAGGGGCCACCCGAGAGACCCAGTACTTC.

This clonotype was detected a few times. The V call is TRBV6-5, the J call TRBJ2-7; no definite D call. Germline V CDR1 and CDR2: MNHEY, SVGAGI. Trimming left V 5 bases short and J 4 bases short, with 15 bases between. This CDR3 has 14 residues. As DNA, the CDR3 is TGTGCCAGCAGTAGGGCCCCCGGGCTATACGAGCAGTACTTC. This sequence encodes CASSRAPGLYEQYF.

The chain has TRBV11-2 and TRBJ2-1; D possibly corresponds to TRBD1 (6 bases). Per the germline V gene, CDR1 is SGHAT and CDR2 is FQNNGV. Trimming removed 1 base from V and 7 bases from J, with 11 bases in between. This CDR3 spans 14 amino acids. The CDR3 DNA follows: TGTGCCAGCAGCTTAGGGACCCAGGGGAATGAGCAGTTCTTC. Amino acids: CASSLGTQGNEQFF. The entire variable domain, with the rest obtained from reference TRBV11-2 and TRBJ2-1, is as follows: EAGVAQSPRYKIIEKRQSVAFWCNPISGHATLYWYQQILGQGPKLLIQFQNNGVVDDSQLPKDRFSAERLKGVDSTLKIQPAKLEDSAVYLCASSLGTQGNEQFFGPGTRLTVL.

The chain links TRBV2 to TRBJ2-3, with TRBD2 identical over 10 bases. V was pared by 5 bases and J by 2 bases, with 7 bases of the junction left unmatched. Germline V gives CDR1 SNHLY, CDR2 FYNNEI. The CDR3 covers 16 residues. The CDR3 DNA reads as TGTGCCAGCAGTCACCCCCTAGCGGGGGTCACAGATACGCAGTATTTT. Protein: CASSHPLAGVTDTQYF.

This clonotype was found many times. The V and J genes are TRBV5-6 and TRBJ1-5; weak D call: TRBD1 (5 bases). Trimming shortened V by 4 bases and J by 11 bases, and 22 bases separated the two germline ends. From germline, CDR1 is SGHDT and CDR2 YYEEEE. This CDR3 region has 15 residues. The CDR3 reads CASSALNFGQGAQHF. In nucleotides, the CDR3 is TGTGCCAGCAGCGCGCTAAACTTTGGGCAAGGGGCCCAGCATTTT.

The chain uses TRBV12-3 or TRBV12-4 and TRBJ1-3; 8 bases match TRBD1. The CDR3 is 17 amino acids. Germline trimming cut 4 bases from V and 0 bases from J; bases unmatched to any gene: 8. CDR3: CASSSGTGEFSGNTIYF. CDR3 nucleotide sequence: TGTGCCAGCAGTTCCGGGACAGGAGAATTCTCTGGAAACACCATATATTTT.

In this sample, this clonotype turned up a few times. The chain employs TRBV28 and TRBJ2-2; D tentatively fits TRBD1 or TRBD2 (5 bases each). CDR3 length: 15 amino acids. The germline V gene has CDR1 MDHEN and CDR2 SYDVKM. With 6 bases removed from V and 8 bases from J, the gap between germline ends came to 19 bases. CDR3 sequence reads: CASSPPSGQGGELFF. CDR3 DNA sequence: TGTGCCAGCAGCCCACCCTCGGGGCAGGGTGGGGAGCTGTTTTTT.

About this clonotype itself: An end of the junction does not agree with germline; a read error may underlie this. This chain uses TRBV12-3 or TRBV12-4 with TRBJ1-2; D may be TRBD1 (6 bases). This CDR3 is 13 amino acids long. The CDR3 nucleotides read TGCGCCAGCAGCCTGACTCAGGGGCACGGCTACACCTTC. Protein: CASSLTQGHGYTF.

This clonotype was observed a handful of times. With a much larger clone just one base away, this may be a read error. The V call is TRBV7-6, the J call TRBJ1-1, with D perhaps TRBD1 (5 bases). The CDR3 has 13 residues. Germline V gene data show CDR1 as SGHVS and CDR2 as FNYEAQ. This CDR3 reads CTSSPRWGTEAFF. As DNA, the CDR3 is TGTACCAGCAGCCCCCGATGGGGGACTGAAGCTTTCTTT.

V usage is TRBV4-2 and J usage is TRBJ1-4, with 9 bases that match TRBD1. With 1 base clipped from V and 0 bases from J, the junction kept 6 bases outside the gene matches. The CDR3 is made up of 18 amino acids. CDR1 is LGHNA and CDR2 is YNFKEQ in the germline V gene. The DNA of the CDR3 is TGTGCCAGCAGCCAAGTTTCGGGGACAGGGACAACTAATGAAAAACTGTTTTTT. This translates into CASSQVSGTGTTNEKLFF.

This clonotype appeared a few times. This chain links TRBV6-2 or TRBV6-3 with TRBJ2-1; 10 positions match TRBD2. The V and J ends lost 3 bases and 12 bases, in that order; junction bases with no gene match: 5. Germline values: CDR1 MNHEY, CDR2 SVGEGT. The CDR3 length is 13 residues. CDR3: CASSYFKREGQFF. DNA for the CDR3: TGTGCCAGCAGTTATTTTAAGCGGGAGGGGCAGTTCTTC.

This chain uses TRBV18 with TRBJ1-6, with D unresolved. CDR1 is KGHSH, CDR2 LQKENI, per germline. This CDR3 is built from 15 residues. Deletions cut 3 bases from V and 7 bases from J, with 13 bases between. The CDR3 region has the DNA TGTGCCAGCTCACCCGAAGGGCCGGGGAATTCACCCCTCCACTTT. This gives the protein CASSPEGPGNSPLHF.

This chain uses TRBV18 with TRBJ2-5; 7 positions match TRBD1. Germline V gene data show CDR1 as KGHSH and CDR2 as LQKENI. The V gene end was trimmed by 3 bases and the J gene end by 5 bases; junction bases not matched to a gene: 12. The CDR3 is 16 residues long. CDR3 bases: TGTGCCAGCTCACCCTACGACAGGGCGCGTATGGAGACCCAGTACTTC. Translating it yields CASSPYDRARMETQYF. Full variable domain (missing parts from reference TRBV18 and TRBJ2-5): NAGVMQNPRHLVRRRGQEARLRCSPMKGHSHVYWYRQLPEEGLKFMVYLQKENIIDESGMPKERFSAEFPKEGPSILRIQQVVRGDSAAYFCASSPYDRARMETQYFGPGTRLLVL.